What follows are 10 T cell receptor beta chains derived from one specimen sequenced in a study of blood T cell repertoires in COVID-19 (dated by TCRdb to the early 2020s). The receptor library was made with the immunoSEQ multiplex PCR assay. TCRdb stores this immuneACCESS table with in-frame sequences only. Part of the clones is absent; in the studies checked, under half of the shortfall reflects unresolved V genes, and no reason is known for the rest. The sample table records over 60,000 clones; nearly 90% of these occur just once. The leading ten clones occupy almost 5% of the sample. Sequenced sample: peripheral blood. The receptors shown here come from a woman aged 50 to 60 with active COVID-19.

The J gene is TRBJ2-3, the V gene TRBV28; 9 bases match TRBD2. Germline V gene lookup returns CDR1 MDHEN and CDR2 SYDVKM. CDR3 length: 17 residues. V was clipped by 4 bases and J by 0 bases; unmatched bases: 8. For the CDR3, the DNA is TGTGCCAGCAGTTATAGACTAGCGGACTCTAGCACAGATACGCAGTATTTT. Protein sequence: CASSYRLADSSTDTQYF. The variable domain in full, with the rest retrieved from reference TRBV28 and TRBJ2-3, is DVKVTQSSRYLVKRTGEKVFLECVQDMDHENMFWYRQDPGLGLRLIYFSYDVKMKEKGDIPEGYSVSREKKERFSLILESASTNQTSMYLCASSYRLADSSTDTQYFGPGTRLTVL.

The CDR3 reads CASSSTGNTEAFF. As DNA, the CDR3 is TGCGCCAGCAGCTCGACAGGGAACACTGAAGCTTTCTTT. J is TRBJ1-1 and V is TRBV5-1, with a possible D match to TRBD1 (6 bases). CDR3 length: 13 residues. Germline CDR1 and CDR2: SGHRS and YFSETQ. V gave up 3 bases and J gave up 1 base, with 7 bases separating them.

The chain combines TRBV21-1 with TRBJ2-1; TRBD2 is the table's D call and was not checked against the DNA. TRBV21-1 is designated a pseudogene. The CDR3 spans 14 residues. The CDR3 bases are TGTGCCAGCAGCCATCGCGGGGCTCACAATGAGCAGTTCTTC. Its translation is CASSHRGAHNEQFF.

The J gene is TRBJ2-1, the V gene TRBV29-1, with 11 bases that match TRBD2. The J segment lost 4 bases and the V segment lost 4 bases, leaving 0 bases of the junction unmatched. The V gene's germline CDR1 is SQVTM and CDR2 ANQGSEA. The CDR3 has 13 amino acids. In DNA, the CDR3 is TGCAGCGTTGCTAGCGGGAGGTACAATGAGCAGTTCTTC. It yields the protein CSVASGRYNEQFF.

In regard to this clone: Other DNA sequences in this specimen translate into the identical CDR3. The V call is TRBV19, the J call TRBJ1-5; the match to TRBD1 covers 9 bases. Germline CDR1 and CDR2: LNHDA and SQIVND (reference sequence). CDR3 length: 14 residues. With 3 bases clipped from V and 7 bases from J, the junction kept 4 bases outside the gene matches. CDR3 DNA sequence: TGTGCCAGTAGTATTTGGACAGGGGACCAGCCCCAGCATTTT. Encoded protein: CASSIWTGDQPQHF.

The rearrangement joins TRBV10-3 to TRBJ1-1; a weak D match, TRBD1 (6 bases). The CDR3 length is 16 residues. Germline V lookup: CDR1 ENHRY, CDR2 SYGVKD. V lost 2 bases and J lost 1, with 14 bases in between. CDR3 in DNA: TGTGCCATCAGTGAGCCCAGGGGATTTCGGAACACTGAAGCTTTCTTT. This sequence encodes CAISEPRGFRNTEAFF.

This rearrangement joins TRBV5-6 to TRBJ2-7; 9 bases line up with TRBD1. Trimming took 5 bases from V and 4 from J; bases not matched to a gene: 10. Germline CDR1 is SGHDT and CDR2 is YYEEEE. The CDR3 contains 15 residues. This CDR3 is CASRRTGGHGYEQYF. The CDR3 coding sequence is TGTGCCAGCAGGAGAACAGGGGGCCACGGGTACGAGCAGTACTTC.

This chain uses TRBV7-3 with TRBJ1-2, with 8 bases that match TRBD1. Germline V lookup: CDR1 SGHTA, CDR2 FQGTGA. The CDR3 loop spans 12 amino acids. Trimming cost V 4 bases and J 8 bases; bases outside gene matches: 3. Here the CDR3 reads CASSSGTGGYTF. The CDR3 nucleotides are TGTGCCAGCAGCTCCGGGACAGGAGGCTACACCTTC.

This chain connects TRBV7-9 to TRBJ1-1; D remains ambiguous. Germline V gene lookup returns CDR1 SEHNR and CDR2 FQNEAQ (reference sequence). This CDR3 contains 12 residues. V gave up 3 bases and J gave up 0 bases, with 2 bases separating them. The chain's CDR3 is CASSFLNTEAFF. The DNA for the CDR3 is TGTGCCAGCAGCTTCTTGAACACTGAAGCTTTCTTT. Variable domain in full (rest from reference TRBV7-9 and TRBJ1-1): DTGVSQNPRHKITKRGQNVTFRCDPISEHNRLYWYRQTLGQGPEFLTYFQNEAQLEKSRLLSDRFSAERPKGSFSTLEIQRTEQGDSAMYLCASSFLNTEAFFGQGTRLTVV.

About this clone: The same CDR3 is also encoded by other DNA sequences in this sample. The chain couples TRBV5-1 to TRBJ2-3; 13 positions match TRBD2. Germline trimming cut 4 bases from V and 0 bases from J; bases unmatched to any gene: 2. Germline V gives CDR1 SGHRS, CDR2 YFSETQ. This CDR3 region has 16 residues. CDR3 sequence reads: CASSLGLAGSTDTQYF. The CDR3 nucleotides read TGCGCCAGCAGCCTGGGACTAGCGGGGAGCACAGATACGCAGTATTTT.